This entry is about one TCR beta chain. A much larger clone differs by one base, so this may be a read error. Via MiXCR, TCRdb re-called the 5' RACE reads, giving one row per CDR3 protein. In the table there are about 32,000 distinct CDR3 sequences, 27% of which are singletons. Treg sorting used a CD4+CD25+CD127-/low gate. The CDR3 contains 15 residues. CDR1 is MNHEY, CDR2 SVGAGI, per germline. This TCR was recovered from a female donor with breast cancer. The sample was tumor-infiltrating Tregs sorted from the breast tumor. V is TRBV6-5 and J is TRBJ2-7; D gene uncertain. The CDR3 sequence: CASSYSWTNSYGQYF. CDR3 bases: TGTGCCAGCAGTTACTCATGGACGAATTCCTACGGGCAGTACTTC.